The clone carrying this TCR beta chain was counted only a few times. The data belong to a study of blood T cell repertoires in COVID-19. About the study: Samples of COVID-19 (acute and convalescent) were obtained from the United States, Italy and Spain. PBMCs, B-cell-depleted T cells, or T cells were the source of the cDNA or gDNA that made up the material.

Trimming left V 8 bases short and J 1 base short, with 11 bases between. Germline CDR1 reads SEHNR; CDR2 reads FQNEAQ (reference sequence). The CDR3 is 14 amino acids. Authors' methods: Nucleated cell number was recorded as an estimate derived from reference gene primer amplification. The method was immunoSEQ multiplex PCR; TCRdb's version includes in-frame clones alone and lacks a portion of them. Clone size and the V and J calls come from that table; the DNA yielded D and trimming. The sample contains around 370,000 clones, around nine tenths of which appear only once. This chain joins TRBV7-9 and TRBJ2-2, with D perhaps matching TRBD1 (5 bases). The sample was peripheral blood. This TCR was recovered from a woman between 18 and 30 years old who had recovered from COVID-19. The CDR3 loop reads CASEEQVNTGELFF. As DNA, the CDR3 is TGTGCCAGCGAAGAACAGGTGAACACCGGGGAGCTGTTTTTT.